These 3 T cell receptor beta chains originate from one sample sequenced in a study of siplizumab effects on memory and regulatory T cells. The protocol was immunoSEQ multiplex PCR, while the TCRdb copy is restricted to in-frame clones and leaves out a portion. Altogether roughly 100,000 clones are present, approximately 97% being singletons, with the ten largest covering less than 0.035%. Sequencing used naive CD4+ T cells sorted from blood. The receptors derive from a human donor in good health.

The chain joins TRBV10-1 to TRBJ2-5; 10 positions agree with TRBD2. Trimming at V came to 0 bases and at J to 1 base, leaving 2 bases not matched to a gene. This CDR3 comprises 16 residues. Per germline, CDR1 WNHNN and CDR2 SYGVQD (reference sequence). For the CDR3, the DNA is TGCGCCAGCAGTGAGTCGCCTAGCGGGGGCCAAGAGACCCAGTACTTC. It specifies CASSESPSGGQETQYF.

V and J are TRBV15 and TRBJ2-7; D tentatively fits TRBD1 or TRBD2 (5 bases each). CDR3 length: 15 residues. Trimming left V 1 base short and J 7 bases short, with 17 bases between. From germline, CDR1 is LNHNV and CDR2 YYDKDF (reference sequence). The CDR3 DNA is TGTGCCACCAGCAGAGTCGGGTGGGACGTTTTGGAGCAGTACTTC. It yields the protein CATSRVGWDVLEQYF.

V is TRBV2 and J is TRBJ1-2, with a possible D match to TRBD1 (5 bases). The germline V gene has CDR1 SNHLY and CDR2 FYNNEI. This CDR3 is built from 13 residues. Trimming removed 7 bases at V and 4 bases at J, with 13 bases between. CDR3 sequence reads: CASTREVFYGYTF. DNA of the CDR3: TGTGCCAGCACCAGGGAAGTCTTCTATGGCTACACCTTC.